The 13 T cell receptor beta chains given below trace back to one sample, sequenced in a study of T cell clones after liver transplantation. TCRdb's table, derived via immunoSEQ multiplex PCR, lists solely in-frame clones and lacks some. The sample lists under 7,000 clones; about 80% were seen once. This sample comprised CD8+ T cells from blood, obtained 46 months after liver transplant. All receptors derive from a human patient who received a liver transplant. Part of the T cells may come from the graft donor.

The V call is TRBV5-1, the J call TRBJ2-7; perhaps TRBD1 as D (6 bases). CDR1 SGHRS and CDR2 YFSETQ come from the germline V gene. This CDR3 has 14 amino acids. Between the trimmed V and J ends, which lost 2 bases and 0 bases, there was a span of 9 bases. The DNA of the CDR3 is TGCGCCAGCAGCTTTCAGGGGAGCTCCTACGAGCAGTACTTC. Translating gives CASSFQGSSYEQYF.

V gene TRBV29-1 combines with J gene TRBJ2-1, with 8 bases aligning to TRBD2. CDR3 length: 16 amino acids. Germline values: CDR1 SQVTM, CDR2 ANQGSEA. Trimming at V came to 1 base and at J to 6 bases, leaving 11 bases not matched to a gene. This CDR3 is CSVEGSGTSFINEQFF. The CDR3 DNA reads TGCAGCGTTGAAGGCTCCGGGACTAGTTTTATCAATGAGCAGTTCTTC.

The gene calls are TRBV29-1 and TRBJ2-7, with 7 bases fitting TRBD1. Germline CDR1 SQVTM, CDR2 ANQGSEA. Germline trimming cut 4 bases from V and 0 bases from J; bases unmatched to any gene: 3. The CDR3 has 13 residues. CDR3 sequence reads: CSVVRDSSYEQYF. CDR3 DNA: TGCAGCGTTGTCCGGGACAGCTCCTACGAGCAGTACTTC.

V is TRBV27 and J is TRBJ2-7, with 10 bases matching TRBD1. J gave up 4 bases and V 0 bases, and 6 bases lay outside the gene matches. Germline-derived CDR1 and CDR2 are MNHEY and SMNVEV (reference sequence). This CDR3 is built from 16 residues. The DNA for the CDR3 is TGTGCCAGCAGTTTATCCGAGGGGACAGGGGTGTACGAGCAGTACTTC. This sequence encodes CASSLSEGTGVYEQYF.

The genes are TRBV27 and TRBJ1-1, with a tentative D call TRBD1 (5 bases). V lost 5 bases and J lost 1, with 11 bases in between. Germline loops: CDR1 MNHEY, CDR2 SMNVEV (reference sequence). This CDR3 contains 14 residues. The CDR3 loop reads CASSRGGANTEAFF. CDR3 coding DNA: TGTGCCAGCAGTAGGGGAGGGGCGAACACTGAAGCTTTCTTT.

V gene TRBV30 combines with J gene TRBJ1-1; D remains ambiguous. CDR3 length: 13 amino acids. Germline values: CDR1 GTSNPN, CDR2 SVGIG (reference sequence). V gave up 3 bases and J gave up 1 base, with 9 bases separating them. This CDR3 is CAWRTRRNTEAFF. As DNA, the CDR3 is TGTGCCTGGAGAACCAGGAGGAACACTGAAGCTTTCTTT.

V gene TRBV19 combines with J gene TRBJ1-1; D gene uncertain. With 5 bases removed from V and 5 bases from J, the gap between germline ends came to 9 bases. Germline lookup yields CDR1 LNHDA and CDR2 SQIVND (reference sequence). This CDR3 region has 12 residues. The CDR3 loop reads CASSGSGTEAFF. The DNA of the CDR3 is TGTGCCAGTAGTGGGTCGGGAACTGAAGCTTTCTTT.

In regard to this clone: The junction shows a germline mismatch at one end, possibly a read error. This chain uses TRBV19 with TRBJ1-5; D may be TRBD1 (6 bases). The CDR3 is 13 residues long. Germline-derived CDR1 and CDR2 are LNHDA and SQIVND (reference sequence). The CDR3 DNA sequence: TGTGCCAGTAGTTTCACCCTCGACAGGCCCGGGACTTTT. This translates into CASSFTLDRPGTF.

The chain combines TRBV7-6 with TRBJ2-3; 10 bases are shared with TRBD2. Germline V lookup: CDR1 SGHVS, CDR2 FNYEAQ. Trimming cost V 3 bases and J 4 bases; bases outside gene matches: 10. The CDR3 runs to 17 residues. CDR3 region: CASSFALAGEGADTQYF. The CDR3 region has the DNA TGTGCCAGCAGCTTCGCCCTAGCGGGAGAAGGGGCAGATACGCAGTATTTT.

V usage is TRBV19 and J usage is TRBJ2-7; 7 nucleotides line up with TRBD2. After removal of 6 bases from V and 3 bases from J, the junction contained 5 bases not matched to a gene. CDR1 and CDR2 (germline): LNHDA, SQIVND (reference sequence). CDR3 length: 13 amino acids. CDR3 residues: CASRGGGVYEQYF. The CDR3 DNA is TGTGCCAGTAGGGGGGGAGGGGTCTACGAGCAGTACTTC.

The chain employs TRBV5-1 and TRBJ1-1; TRBD1 might be the D (6 bases). V was trimmed by 0 bases and J by 7 bases, leaving 13 bases between them. Germline-derived CDR1 and CDR2 are SGHRS and YFSETQ. The CDR3 sequence is 14 residues long. This CDR3 reads CASSLVPGGDEAFF. As DNA, the CDR3 is TGCGCCAGCAGCTTGGTGCCGGGGGGCGATGAAGCTTTCTTT.

V gene TRBV7-9 combines with J gene TRBJ1-1; a possible D gene is TRBD1 (5 bases). The CDR3 consists of 14 residues. Deletions cut 6 bases from V and 3 bases from J, with 14 bases between. CDR1 is SEHNR and CDR2 is FQNEAQ in the germline V gene (reference sequence). CDR3 loop: CASSLQGRDTEAFF. CDR3 bases: TGTGCCAGCAGTCTCCAGGGTAGGGACACTGAAGCTTTCTTT.

This clone has more than one count but fewer than ten. This chain uses TRBV7-9 with TRBJ2-7; D possibly matches TRBD1 or TRBD2 (6 bases each). V lost 2 bases and J 1 base, leaving 18 bases between the germline ends. This CDR3 spans 17 amino acids. Germline assignment: CDR1 SEHNR and CDR2 FQNEAQ (reference sequence). The CDR3 sequence: CASSLPSGTQGSYEQYF. As DNA, the CDR3 is TGTGCCAGCAGCTTACCCTCCGGGACTCAGGGGTCCTACGAGCAGTACTTC.